The present T cell receptor beta chain was sequenced within a study of T cell changes during pregnancy in multiple sclerosis. The CDR3 loop spans 14 amino acids. Germline trimming cut 6 bases from V and 4 bases from J; bases unmatched to any gene: 8. The V gene's germline CDR1 is LNHDA and CDR2 SQIVND (reference sequence). The method was immunoSEQ multiplex PCR; TCRdb's version includes in-frame clones alone and lacks a portion of them. The table lists tens of thousands of clones, roughly 90% of them singletons. The origin of this receptor is a female donor in good health, enrolled as a control in a pregnancy study. The chain couples TRBV19 to TRBJ1-1, with 7 bases fitting TRBD1. Sequenced material: CD4+ T cells from peripheral blood mononuclear cells, taken in the third trimester of pregnancy. For the CDR3, the DNA is TGTGCCAGTAGACCCGACAGGGCCCTCACTGAAGCTTTCTTT. This translates into CASRPDRALTEAFF.